These 18 T cell receptor beta chains were sequenced from one sample in a study of OX40 agonist ivuxolimab in advanced cancers. Sequenced by immunoSEQ multiplex PCR; TCRdb stores in-frame clones only, minus some. Here the sample spans approximately 99,000 clones, around 94% being singletons. The specimen comprised CD4+ or CD8+ T cells sorted from blood, sampled in a trial of the OX40 agonist ivuxolimab. The receptors come from an adult with an advanced solid tumor such as melanoma, head and neck, liver or kidney cancer.

The J gene is TRBJ1-5, the V gene TRBV11-2; 7 bases fit TRBD1. CDR1 is SGHAT, CDR2 FQNNGV, per germline. J gave up 5 bases and V 5 bases, and 3 bases lay outside the gene matches. The CDR3 consists of 13 residues. CDR3 residues: CASSRQGDQPQHF. As DNA, the CDR3 is TGTGCCAGCAGCCGACAGGGTGATCAGCCCCAGCATTTT.

This clone was seen only once. In DNA form, the CDR3 reads TGTGCCAGTAGTATGCCGAGACAGCAAGAGACCCAGTACTTC. Amino acids: CASSMPRQQETQYF. This chain connects TRBV19 to TRBJ2-5, with a weak D call TRBD1 (5 bases). The CDR3 contains 14 residues. In germline, CDR1 is LNHDA, CDR2 SQIVND (reference sequence). V lost 3 bases, J lost 2 bases, and 10 bases lay in between.

The chain has TRBV5-1 and TRBJ1-1; maybe TRBD1 (5 bases). This CDR3 contains 14 residues. With 1 base removed from V and 0 bases from J, the gap between germline ends came to 7 bases. Germline V gene sequence: CDR1 SGHRS, CDR2 YFSETQ. CDR3 sequence reads: CASSLWDLNTEAFF. DNA of the CDR3: TGCGCCAGCAGCTTGTGGGACCTGAACACTGAAGCTTTCTTT.

The rearrangement uses TRBV6-6 and TRBJ2-2, with D maybe TRBD2 (5 bases). Per the germline V gene, CDR1 is MNHNY and CDR2 is SVGAGI (reference sequence). The CDR3 runs 11 residues. The V end was cut by 0 bases, the J end by 13 bases, with 6 bases between. The chain's CDR3 is CASSYSGRLFF. The DNA of the CDR3 is TGTGCCAGCAGTTACTCTGGGAGGCTGTTTTTT.

This clone was seen a single time. V and J are TRBV9 and TRBJ1-4, with TRBD1 identical over 10 bases. CDR1 and CDR2 from the germline V gene are SGDLS and YYNGEE. The CDR3 is 16 amino acids. Germline trimming cut 0 bases from V and 7 bases from J; bases unmatched to any gene: 6. For the CDR3, the DNA is TGTGCCAGCAGCGTAGATGCCGGACAGGGGGGTGAAAAACTGTTTTTT. Protein sequence: CASSVDAGQGGEKLFF.

CDR3 in amino acids: CAWSVRAYGYTF. DNA for the CDR3: TGTGCCTGGAGTGTGAGAGCTTATGGCTACACCTTC. The J gene is TRBJ1-2, the V gene TRBV30; D ambiguous. From germline, CDR1 is GTSNPN and CDR2 SVGIG (reference sequence). V lost 0 bases and J lost 5, with 7 bases in between. The CDR3 has 12 residues.

This chain links TRBV7-9 with TRBJ1-4; D is undetermined. Germline V lookup: CDR1 SEHNR, CDR2 FQNEAQ (reference sequence). Deletions cut 1 base from V and 8 bases from J, with 17 bases between. This CDR3 is 16 amino acids long. CDR3 sequence: CASSLDLSGSSEKLFF. CDR3 DNA sequence: TGTGCCAGCAGCTTAGATCTCTCGGGTTCCAGCGAAAAACTGTTTTTT.

This rearrangement joins TRBV6-5 to TRBJ1-2; possible D gene TRBD1, 6 bases. CDR3 size: 13 residues. Looked up from germline, CDR1 is MNHEY and CDR2 is SVGAGI. V lost 6 bases and J lost 5, with 13 bases in between. CDR3 in DNA: TGTGCCAGCAGGGGCAGGGGACTTTATGGCTACACCTTC. Protein product: CASRGRGLYGYTF.

The genes are TRBV9 and TRBJ2-3; TRBD1 aligns across 7 bases. The CDR3 contains 16 residues. The J segment lost 0 bases and the V segment lost 4 bases, leaving 8 bases of the junction unmatched. Germline-derived CDR1 and CDR2 are SGDLS and YYNGEE. CDR3 in DNA: TGTGCCAGCAGCTTTCTGGGACAGACAAGCACAGATACGCAGTATTTT. This gives the protein CASSFLGQTSTDTQYF.

The chain uses TRBV4-1 and TRBJ2-7; 10 nucleotides line up with TRBD1. Trimming removed 1 base from V and 2 bases from J; junction bases left unmatched: 5. Per the germline V gene, CDR1 is MGHRA and CDR2 is YSYEKL. This CDR3 spans 16 amino acids. The DNA for the CDR3 is TGCGCCAGCAGCCAAGGTTTCGGGACAGGGGCCTACGAGCAGTACTTC. Amino acids: CASSQGFGTGAYEQYF.

The J gene is TRBJ2-5, the V gene TRBV19; the D gene is possibly TRBD1 (6 bases). The CDR3 runs to 15 residues. Trimming stripped 6 bases from V and 0 bases from J, with 14 bases between. The germline V gene encodes CDR1 LNHDA and CDR2 SQIVND (reference sequence). The CDR3 loop is CASSLHQGYQETQYF. Here the CDR3 DNA reads TGTGCCAGTAGCCTTCACCAGGGGTACCAAGAGACCCAGTACTTC.

V and J are TRBV5-1 and TRBJ2-6; 9 positions agree with TRBD1. With 3 bases clipped from V and 0 bases from J, the junction kept 10 bases outside the gene matches. Germline lookup yields CDR1 SGHRS and CDR2 YFSETQ. The length of the CDR3 is 19 residues. As DNA, the CDR3 is TGCGCCAGCAGCTCCCGGGACAGGGCACGTCGCTCTGGGGCCAACGTCCTGACTTTC. It specifies CASSSRDRARRSGANVLTF.

The chain uses TRBV28 and TRBJ1-5; D is unresolved. V gave up 7 bases and J gave up 2 bases, with 15 bases separating them. Germline CDR1 and CDR2: MDHEN and SYDVKM. The CDR3 totals 15 residues. CDR3 sequence reads: CASTPLGSGNQPQHF. The CDR3 DNA sequence: TGTGCCAGCACCCCGTTGGGGTCAGGCAATCAGCCCCAGCATTTT.

V is TRBV5-5 and J is TRBJ2-7; no reliable D call. V was cut by 1 base and J by 2 bases, with 7 bases left in between. The germline CDR1 and CDR2 sequences are SGHKS and YYEKEE (reference sequence). The CDR3 contains 13 residues. The DNA for the CDR3 is TGTGCCAGCAGCTTGCCCCTCACCTACGAGCAGTACTTC. Amino acid sequence: CASSLPLTYEQYF.

The DNA for the CDR3 is TGCGCCAGCAGCCAGTCTGGGGGGCCGGGTTACGAGCAGTACTTC. Its translation is CASSQSGGPGYEQYF. The rearrangement links TRBV4-1 to TRBJ2-7; D is perhaps TRBD1 or TRBD2 (6 bases each). V was cut by 3 bases and J by 4 bases, with 16 bases left in between. CDR3 length: 15 amino acids. Germline V CDR1 and CDR2: MGHRA, YSYEKL.

CDR3 sequence reads: CASSKRTSGGASYEQYF. The CDR3 coding sequence is TGTGCCAGCAGCAAACGGACTAGCGGGGGGGCGTCCTACGAGCAGTACTTC. The chain combines TRBV7-2 with TRBJ2-7, with 15 bases fitting TRBD2. The germline V gene encodes CDR1 SGHTA and CDR2 FQGNSA. This CDR3 spans 17 amino acids. V lost 5 bases, J lost 1 base, and 6 bases stayed unmatched. The complete variable domain, with remaining parts taken from reference TRBV7-2 and TRBJ2-7, reads GAGVSQSPSNKVTEKGKDVELRCDPISGHTALYWYRQSLGQGLEFLIYFQGNSAPDKSGLPSDRFSAERTGGSVSTLTIQRTQQEDSAVYLCASSKRTSGGASYEQYFGPGTRLTVT.

This chain links TRBV9 with TRBJ2-7; the match to TRBD1 covers 7 bases. Germline V CDR1 and CDR2: SGDLS, YYNGEE. The V and J ends lost 0 bases and 0 bases, in that order; junction bases with no gene match: 9. The CDR3 sequence is 17 residues long. CDR3 protein: CASSVGGGWDSSYEQYF. As DNA, the CDR3 is TGTGCCAGCAGCGTAGGAGGGGGTTGGGACAGCTCCTACGAGCAGTACTTC.

The chain uses TRBV29-1 and TRBJ2-3, with D possibly TRBD2 on 7 matching bases. Deletions cut 3 bases from V and 8 bases from J, with 18 bases between. The CDR3 runs to 14 residues. Germline V gene sequence: CDR1 SQVTM, CDR2 ANQGSEA. The CDR3 sequence is CSVEQRGGARTQYF. The CDR3 DNA reads TGCAGCGTTGAGCAAAGGGGGGGGGCCCGTACGCAGTATTTT.